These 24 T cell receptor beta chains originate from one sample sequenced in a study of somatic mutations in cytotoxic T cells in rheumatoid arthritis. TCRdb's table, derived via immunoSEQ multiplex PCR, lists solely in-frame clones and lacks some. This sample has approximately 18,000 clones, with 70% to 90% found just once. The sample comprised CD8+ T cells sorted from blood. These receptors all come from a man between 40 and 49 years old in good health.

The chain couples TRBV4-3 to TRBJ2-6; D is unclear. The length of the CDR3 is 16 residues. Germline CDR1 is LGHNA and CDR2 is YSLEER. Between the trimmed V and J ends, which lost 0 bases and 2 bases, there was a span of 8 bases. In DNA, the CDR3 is TGCGCCAGCAGCCAAGATTCGGTAACTGGGGCCAACGTCCTGACTTTC. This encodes CASSQDSVTGANVLTF.

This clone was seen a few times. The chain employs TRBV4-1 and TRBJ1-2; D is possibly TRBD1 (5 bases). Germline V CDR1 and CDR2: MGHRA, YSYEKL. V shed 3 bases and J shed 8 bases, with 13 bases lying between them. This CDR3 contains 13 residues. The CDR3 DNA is TGCGCCAGCAGCCAGGAAGGGGTGGGGGGCTACACCTTC. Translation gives CASSQEGVGGYTF.

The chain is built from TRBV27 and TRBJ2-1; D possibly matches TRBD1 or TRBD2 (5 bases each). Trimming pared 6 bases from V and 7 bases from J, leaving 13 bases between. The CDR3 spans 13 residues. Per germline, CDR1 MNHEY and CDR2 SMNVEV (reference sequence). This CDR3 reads CASSLGTANEQFF. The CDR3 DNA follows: TGTGCCAGCAGCTTGGGGACCGCAAATGAGCAGTTCTTC.

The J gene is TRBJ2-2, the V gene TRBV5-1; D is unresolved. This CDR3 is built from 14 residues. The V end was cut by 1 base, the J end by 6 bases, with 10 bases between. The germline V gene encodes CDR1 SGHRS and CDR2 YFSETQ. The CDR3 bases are TGCGCCAGCAGCTTGCTTATGTCCGCCGGGGAGCTGTTTTTT. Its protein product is CASSLLMSAGELFF.

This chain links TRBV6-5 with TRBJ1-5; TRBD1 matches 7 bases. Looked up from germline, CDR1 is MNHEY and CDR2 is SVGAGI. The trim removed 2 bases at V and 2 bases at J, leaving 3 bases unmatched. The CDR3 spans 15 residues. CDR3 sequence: CASSYTGTGNQPQHF. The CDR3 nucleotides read TGTGCCAGCAGTTACACCGGGACAGGCAATCAGCCCCAGCATTTT.

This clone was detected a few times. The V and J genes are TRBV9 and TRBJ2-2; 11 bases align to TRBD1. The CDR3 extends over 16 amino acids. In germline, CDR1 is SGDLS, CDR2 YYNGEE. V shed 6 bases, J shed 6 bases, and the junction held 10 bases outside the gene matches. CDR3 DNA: TGTGCCAGCACCGACCCGGGACAGGGGGATGCCGGGGAGCTGTTTTTT. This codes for CASTDPGQGDAGELFF.

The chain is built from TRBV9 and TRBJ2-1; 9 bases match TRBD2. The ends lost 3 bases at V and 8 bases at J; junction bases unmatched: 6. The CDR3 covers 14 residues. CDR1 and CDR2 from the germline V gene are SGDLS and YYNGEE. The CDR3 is CASSGLAGVYEQFF. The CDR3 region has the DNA TGTGCCAGCAGCGGCTTAGCGGGAGTGTATGAGCAGTTCTTC.

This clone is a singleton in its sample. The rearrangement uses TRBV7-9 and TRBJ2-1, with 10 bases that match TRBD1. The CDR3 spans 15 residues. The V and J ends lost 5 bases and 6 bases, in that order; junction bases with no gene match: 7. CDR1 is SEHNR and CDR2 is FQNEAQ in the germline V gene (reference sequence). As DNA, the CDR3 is TGTGCCAGCAGCCACGTTGGGACAGGGGCCAATGAGCAGTTCTTC. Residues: CASSHVGTGANEQFF.

Here the CDR3 reads CASSNPGQIATNEKLFF. The CDR3 DNA reads TGTGCCAGCAGCAATCCAGGGCAGATCGCAACTAATGAAAAACTGTTTTTT. The chain carries TRBV28 and TRBJ1-4, with D tentatively TRBD1 (5 bases). The CDR3 covers 17 residues. The germline V gene encodes CDR1 MDHEN and CDR2 SYDVKM. V dropped 6 bases and J dropped 0 bases, with 17 bases sitting between them. The complete variable domain, with remaining parts taken from reference TRBV28 and TRBJ1-4, reads DVKVTQSSRYLVKRTGEKVFLECVQDMDHENMFWYRQDPGLGLRLIYFSYDVKMKEKGDIPEGYSVSREKKERFSLILESASTNQTSMYLCASSNPGQIATNEKLFFGSGTQLSVL.

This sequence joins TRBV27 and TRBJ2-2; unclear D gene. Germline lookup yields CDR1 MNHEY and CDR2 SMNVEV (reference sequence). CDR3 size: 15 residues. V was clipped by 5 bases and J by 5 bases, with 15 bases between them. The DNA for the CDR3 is TGTGCCAGCAGTCGCCGAGGTACTGATACCGGGGAGCTGTTTTTT. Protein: CASSRRGTDTGELFF.

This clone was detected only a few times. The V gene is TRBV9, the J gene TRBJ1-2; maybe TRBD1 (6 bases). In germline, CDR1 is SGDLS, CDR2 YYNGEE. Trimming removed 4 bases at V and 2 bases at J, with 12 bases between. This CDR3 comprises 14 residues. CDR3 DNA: TGTGCCAGCAGCCCCGACGGGACAAACTATGGCTACACCTTC. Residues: CASSPDGTNYGYTF.

CDR3 amino acids: CASSLSGLVQNEQFF. CDR3 sequence (DNA): TGTGCCAGCAGTCTCTCGGGACTAGTCCAAAATGAGCAGTTCTTC. The rearrangement uses TRBV27 and TRBJ2-1; 8 bases are shared with TRBD2. There are 15 residues in the CDR3. From germline, CDR1 is MNHEY and CDR2 SMNVEV (reference sequence). V was pared by 5 bases and J by 7 bases, with 10 bases of the junction left unmatched.

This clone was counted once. The CDR3 DNA sequence: TGTGCCAGCAGTTGGGGACAGGGGGCTACTGAAGCTTTCTTT. This gives the protein CASSWGQGATEAFF. The chain has TRBV6-4 and TRBJ1-1; 12 positions agree with TRBD1. CDR3 length: 14 residues. Germline assignment: CDR1 MRHNA and CDR2 SNTAGT. With V trimmed by 5 bases and J by 5 bases, 3 bases remained unmatched.

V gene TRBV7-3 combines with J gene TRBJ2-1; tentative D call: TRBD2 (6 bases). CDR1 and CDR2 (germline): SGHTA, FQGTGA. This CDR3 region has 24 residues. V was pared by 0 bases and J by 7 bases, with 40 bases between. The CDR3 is CASSLTHIDPWGELGARRVNEQFF. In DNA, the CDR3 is TGTGCCAGCAGCTTAACTCATATCGACCCTTGGGGGGAGCTCGGGGCGAGGAGGGTTAATGAGCAGTTCTTC.

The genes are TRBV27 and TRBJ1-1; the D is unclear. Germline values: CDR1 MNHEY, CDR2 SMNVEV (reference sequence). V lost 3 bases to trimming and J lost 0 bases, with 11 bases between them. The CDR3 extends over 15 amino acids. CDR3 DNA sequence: TGTGCCAGCAGTTTTATCCCGGGCGTGAACACTGAAGCTTTCTTT. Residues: CASSFIPGVNTEAFF.

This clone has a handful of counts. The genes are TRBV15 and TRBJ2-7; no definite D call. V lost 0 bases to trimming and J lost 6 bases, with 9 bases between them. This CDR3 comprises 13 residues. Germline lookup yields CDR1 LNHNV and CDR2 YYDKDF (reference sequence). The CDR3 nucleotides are TGTGCCACCAGCAGAGATCTTAGTGTCGAGCAGTACTTC. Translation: CATSRDLSVEQYF.

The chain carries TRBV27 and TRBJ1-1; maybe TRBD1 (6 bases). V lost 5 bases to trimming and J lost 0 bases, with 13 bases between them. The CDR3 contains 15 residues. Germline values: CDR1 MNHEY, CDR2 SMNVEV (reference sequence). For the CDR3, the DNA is TGTGCCAGCAGTAGGGGGGGCCTCATGAACACTGAAGCTTTCTTT. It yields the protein CASSRGGLMNTEAFF.

The CDR3 DNA is TGTGCCAGCCAACCGGGACAGAGTTACAATGAGCAGTTCTTC. It translates to CASQPGQSYNEQFF. The chain couples TRBV28 to TRBJ2-1; 7 positions match TRBD1. The CDR3 is made up of 14 amino acids. From germline, CDR1 is MDHEN and CDR2 SYDVKM. Trimming at V came to 8 bases and at J to 4 bases, leaving 8 bases not matched to a gene.

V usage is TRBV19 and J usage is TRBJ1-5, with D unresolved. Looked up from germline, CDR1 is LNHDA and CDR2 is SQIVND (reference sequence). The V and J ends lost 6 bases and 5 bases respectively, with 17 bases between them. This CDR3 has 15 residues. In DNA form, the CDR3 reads TGTGCCAGTAGAACTGGACGGATAGCACATCAGCCCCAGCATTTT. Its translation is CASRTGRIAHQPQHF.

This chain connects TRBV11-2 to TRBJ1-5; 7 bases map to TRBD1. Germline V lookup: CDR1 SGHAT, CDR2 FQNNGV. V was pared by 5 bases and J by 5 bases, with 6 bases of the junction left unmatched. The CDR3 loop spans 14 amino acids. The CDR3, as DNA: TGTGCCAGCAGCCGAGGAGGGGGCTATCAGCCCCAGCATTTT. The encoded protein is CASSRGGGYQPQHF.

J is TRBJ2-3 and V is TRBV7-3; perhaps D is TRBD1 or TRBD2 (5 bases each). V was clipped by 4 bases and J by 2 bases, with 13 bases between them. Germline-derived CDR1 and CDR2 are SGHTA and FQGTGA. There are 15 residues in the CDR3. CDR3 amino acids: CASSSTGGVTDTQYF. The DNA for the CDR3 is TGTGCCAGCAGCTCTACAGGAGGAGTCACAGATACGCAGTATTTT.

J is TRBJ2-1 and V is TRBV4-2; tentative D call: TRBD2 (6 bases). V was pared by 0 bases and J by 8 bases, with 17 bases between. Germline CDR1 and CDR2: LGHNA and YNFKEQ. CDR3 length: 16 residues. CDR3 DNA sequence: TGTGCCAGCAGCCAAGAGGAAGCGCTCGGGGGTGATGAGCAGTTCTTC. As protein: CASSQEEALGGDEQFF.

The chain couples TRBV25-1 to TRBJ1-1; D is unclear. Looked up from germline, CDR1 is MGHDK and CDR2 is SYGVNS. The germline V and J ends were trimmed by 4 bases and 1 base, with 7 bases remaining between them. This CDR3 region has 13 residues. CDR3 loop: CASSAGPNTEAFF. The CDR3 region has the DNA TGTGCCAGCAGTGCCGGTCCGAACACTGAAGCTTTCTTT.

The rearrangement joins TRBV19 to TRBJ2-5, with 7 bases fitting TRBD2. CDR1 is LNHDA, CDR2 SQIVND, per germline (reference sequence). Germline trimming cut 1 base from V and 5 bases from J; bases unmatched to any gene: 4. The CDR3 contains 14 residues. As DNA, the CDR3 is TGTGCCAGTAGTATAGCGGGAGGCTATGAGACCCAGTACTTC. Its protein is CASSIAGGYETQYF.